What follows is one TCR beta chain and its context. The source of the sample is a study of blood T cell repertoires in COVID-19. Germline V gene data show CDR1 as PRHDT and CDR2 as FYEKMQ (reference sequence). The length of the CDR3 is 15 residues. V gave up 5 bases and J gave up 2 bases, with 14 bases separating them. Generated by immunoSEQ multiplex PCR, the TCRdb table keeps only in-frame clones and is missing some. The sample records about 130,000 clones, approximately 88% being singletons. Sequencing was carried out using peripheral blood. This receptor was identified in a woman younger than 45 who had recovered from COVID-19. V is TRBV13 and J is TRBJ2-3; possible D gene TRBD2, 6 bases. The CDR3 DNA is TGTGCCAGCAGCGGCCGGGGGTTTAACACAGATACGCAGTATTTT. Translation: CASSGRGFNTDTQYF.